The 10 T cell receptor beta chains below all came from one sample that was sequenced in a study of shared clonotypes between healthy human individuals. TCRdb's table, derived via immunoSEQ multiplex PCR, lists solely in-frame clones and lacks some. Found here are about 2.3 million clones, more than 80% of them singletons; the top ten hold under 0.45%. Sequenced input: naive CD4+ T cells from PBMCs. Subset: CD45RA+ positively selected. The receptors here all came from a man younger than 30 in good health. Some clones in this sample may be carry-over from other donors' samples.

This chain connects TRBV2 to TRBJ1-5; no reliable D call. The CDR3 is 15 residues long. The V and J ends lost 3 bases and 2 bases respectively, with 11 bases between them. Germline V lookup: CDR1 SNHLY, CDR2 FYNNEI. The CDR3 is CASSDWGPGNQPQHF. The CDR3 DNA is TGTGCCAGCAGTGACTGGGGTCCAGGCAATCAGCCCCAGCATTTT.

The V gene is TRBV7-3, the J gene TRBJ2-2; 10 bases line up with TRBD1. Germline-derived CDR1 and CDR2 are SGHTA and FQGTGA. Trimming took 5 bases from V and 5 from J; bases not matched to a gene: 8. The CDR3 is 16 amino acids. This chain's CDR3 is CASSPDRGRGTGELFF. The CDR3 nucleotides are TGTGCCAGCAGCCCAGACAGGGGGCGAGGTACCGGGGAGCTGTTTTTT.

Points on this clone: Other DNA sequences in the sample encode the same CDR3. CDR3 protein: CASSLGTGGEETQYF. CDR3 sequence (DNA): TGCGCCAGCAGCCTCGGGACAGGGGGCGAAGAGACCCAGTACTTC. The V gene is TRBV5-1, the J gene TRBJ2-5, with 12 bases identical to TRBD1. There are 15 residues in the CDR3. The V gene's germline CDR1 is SGHRS and CDR2 YFSETQ. V gave up 4 bases and J gave up 3 bases; unmatched junction bases: 4.

J is TRBJ1-3 and V is TRBV10-3; D remains ambiguous. Per germline, CDR1 ENHRY and CDR2 SYGVKD. V gave up 10 bases and J gave up 2 bases, with 12 bases separating them. The CDR3 consists of 13 residues. The CDR3 DNA sequence: TGTGCCACCGCCCCGACACCTGGAAACACCATATATTTT. It encodes CATAPTPGNTIYF.

The chain is built from TRBV7-3 and TRBJ1-2; unclear D gene. CDR1 is SGHTA, CDR2 FQGTGA, per germline. V was trimmed by 2 bases and J by 3 bases, leaving 10 bases between them. The CDR3 spans 14 residues. The DNA of the CDR3 is TGTGCCAGCAGCTTATGGCGACTAGACTATGGCTACACCTTC. This encodes CASSLWRLDYGYTF.

The rearrangement joins TRBV4-2 to TRBJ2-7; 11 bases agree with TRBD2. Germline V gene sequence: CDR1 LGHNA, CDR2 YNFKEQ. Unmatched junction bases numbered 7, after V lost 1 base and J lost 8 bases. This CDR3 comprises 15 residues. CDR3 bases: TGTGCCAGCAGCCAAGCGCTAGCGGGAGGCCCCCAGCAGTACTTC. Translation: CASSQALAGGPQQYF.

The J gene is TRBJ1-2, the V gene TRBV21-1. TRBV21-1 is an annotated pseudogene. The CDR3 extends over 16 amino acids. The CDR3 spells CASGFRDPNPLYGYTF. CDR3 DNA sequence: TGTGCCAGCGGTTTCCGGGACCCTAACCCCCTCTATGGCTACACCTTC.

The V call is TRBV2, the J call TRBJ1-1; no clear D gene. V was trimmed by 10 bases and J by 1 base, leaving 13 bases between them. CDR1 is SNHLY, CDR2 FYNNEI, per germline. CDR3 length: 13 residues. The CDR3 bases are TGTGCCACGAGCGCGAACAGGAACACTGAAGCTTTCTTT. This sequence encodes CATSANRNTEAFF.

A note on this clone: One end of the junction is discordant with germline, which a read error may explain. Other DNA sequences in the same sample also yield this CDR3. J is TRBJ1-2 and V is TRBV30; tentative D call: TRBD1 (5 bases). CDR3 length: 12 residues. Germline CDR1 GTSNPN, CDR2 SVGIG (reference sequence). CDR3 sequence reads: CAWSGGGYGYTF. In DNA, the CDR3 is TGTGCATGGAGTGGGGGGGGCTATGGCTACACCTTC.

V and J are TRBV14 and TRBJ2-1; the match to TRBD1 covers 8 bases. This CDR3 is built from 18 residues. Per the germline V gene, CDR1 is SGHDN and CDR2 is FVKESK. V was pared by 4 bases and J by 0 bases, with 11 bases of the junction left unmatched. For the CDR3, the DNA is TGTGCCAGCAGCCCAGGGAGATACAGGGGGAACTCCTACAATGAGCAGTTCTTC. As protein: CASSPGRYRGNSYNEQFF.